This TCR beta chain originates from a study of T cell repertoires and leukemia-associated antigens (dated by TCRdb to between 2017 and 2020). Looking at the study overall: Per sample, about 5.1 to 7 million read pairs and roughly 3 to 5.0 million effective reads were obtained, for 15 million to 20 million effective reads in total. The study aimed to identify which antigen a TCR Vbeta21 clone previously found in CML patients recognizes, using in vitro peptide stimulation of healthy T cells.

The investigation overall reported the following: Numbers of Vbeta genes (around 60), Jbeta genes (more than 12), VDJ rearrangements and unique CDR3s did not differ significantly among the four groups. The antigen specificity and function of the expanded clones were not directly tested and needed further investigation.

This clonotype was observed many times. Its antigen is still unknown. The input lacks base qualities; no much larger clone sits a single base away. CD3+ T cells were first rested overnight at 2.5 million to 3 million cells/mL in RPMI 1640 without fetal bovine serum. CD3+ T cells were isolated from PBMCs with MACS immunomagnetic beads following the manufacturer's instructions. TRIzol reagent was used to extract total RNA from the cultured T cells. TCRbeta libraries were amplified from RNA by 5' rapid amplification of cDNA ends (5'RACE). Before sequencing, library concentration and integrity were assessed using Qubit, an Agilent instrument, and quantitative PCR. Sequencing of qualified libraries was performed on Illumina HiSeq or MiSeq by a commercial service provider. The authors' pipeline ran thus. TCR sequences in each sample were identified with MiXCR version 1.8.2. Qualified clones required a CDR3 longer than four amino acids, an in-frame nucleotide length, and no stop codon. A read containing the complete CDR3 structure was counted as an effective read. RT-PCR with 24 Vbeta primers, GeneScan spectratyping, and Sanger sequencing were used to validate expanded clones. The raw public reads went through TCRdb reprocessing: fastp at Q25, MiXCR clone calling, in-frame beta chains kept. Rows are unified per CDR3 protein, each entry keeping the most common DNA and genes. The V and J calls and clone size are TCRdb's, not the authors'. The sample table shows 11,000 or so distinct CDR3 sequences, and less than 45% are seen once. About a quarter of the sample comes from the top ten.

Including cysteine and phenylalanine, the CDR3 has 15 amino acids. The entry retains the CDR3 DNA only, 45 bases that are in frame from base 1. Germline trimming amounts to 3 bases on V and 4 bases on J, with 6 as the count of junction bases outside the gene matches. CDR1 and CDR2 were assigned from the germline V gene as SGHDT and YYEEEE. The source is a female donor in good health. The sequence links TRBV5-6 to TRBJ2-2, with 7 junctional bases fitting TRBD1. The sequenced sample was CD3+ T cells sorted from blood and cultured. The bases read TGTGCCAGCAGCTCAGGACAGGCGTTCACCGGGGAGCTGTTTTTT. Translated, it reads CASSSGQAFTGELFF.